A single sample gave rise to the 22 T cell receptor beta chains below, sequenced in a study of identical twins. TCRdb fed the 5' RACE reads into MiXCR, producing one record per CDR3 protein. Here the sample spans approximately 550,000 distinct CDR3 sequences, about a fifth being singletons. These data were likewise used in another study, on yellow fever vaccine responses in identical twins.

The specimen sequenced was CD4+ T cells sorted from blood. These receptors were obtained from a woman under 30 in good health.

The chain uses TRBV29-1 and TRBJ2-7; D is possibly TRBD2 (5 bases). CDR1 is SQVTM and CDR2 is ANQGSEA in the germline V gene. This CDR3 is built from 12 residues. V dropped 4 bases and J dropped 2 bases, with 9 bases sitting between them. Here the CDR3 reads CSVGGETYEQYF. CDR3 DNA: TGCAGCGTTGGGGGAGAGACCTACGAGCAGTACTTC.

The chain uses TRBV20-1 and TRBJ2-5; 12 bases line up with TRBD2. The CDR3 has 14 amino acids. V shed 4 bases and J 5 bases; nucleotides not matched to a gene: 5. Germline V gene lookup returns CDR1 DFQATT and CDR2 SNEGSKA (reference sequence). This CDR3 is CSANEGLAGETQYF. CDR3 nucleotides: TGCAGTGCTAACGAAGGACTAGCGGGGGAGACCCAGTACTTC.

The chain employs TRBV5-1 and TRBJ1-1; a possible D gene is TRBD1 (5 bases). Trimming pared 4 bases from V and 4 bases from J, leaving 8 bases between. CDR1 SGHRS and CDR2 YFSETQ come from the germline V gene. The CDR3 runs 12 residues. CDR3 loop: CASSIGTTEAFF. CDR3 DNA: TGCGCCAGCAGCATAGGGACCACTGAAGCTTTCTTT.

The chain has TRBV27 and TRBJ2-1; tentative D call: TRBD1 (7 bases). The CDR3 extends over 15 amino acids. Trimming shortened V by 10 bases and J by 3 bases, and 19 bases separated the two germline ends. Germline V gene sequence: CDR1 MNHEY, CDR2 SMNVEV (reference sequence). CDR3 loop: CATNQAGQSYNEQFF. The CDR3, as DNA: TGTGCCACCAATCAGGCGGGACAGAGCTACAATGAGCAGTTCTTC.

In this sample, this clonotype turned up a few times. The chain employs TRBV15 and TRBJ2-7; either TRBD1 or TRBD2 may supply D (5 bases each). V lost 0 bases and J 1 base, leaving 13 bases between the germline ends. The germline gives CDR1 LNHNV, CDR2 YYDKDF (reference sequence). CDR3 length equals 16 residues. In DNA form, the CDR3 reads TGTGCCACCAGCAGAGATCTTGGGACGTCATCCTACGAGCAGTACTTC. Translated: CATSRDLGTSSYEQYF.

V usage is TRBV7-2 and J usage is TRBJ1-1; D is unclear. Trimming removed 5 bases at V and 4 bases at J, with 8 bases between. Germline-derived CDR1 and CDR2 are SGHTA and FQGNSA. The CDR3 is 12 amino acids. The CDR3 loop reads CASSVDGTEAFF. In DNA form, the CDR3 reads TGTGCCAGCAGCGTCGATGGCACTGAAGCTTTCTTT.

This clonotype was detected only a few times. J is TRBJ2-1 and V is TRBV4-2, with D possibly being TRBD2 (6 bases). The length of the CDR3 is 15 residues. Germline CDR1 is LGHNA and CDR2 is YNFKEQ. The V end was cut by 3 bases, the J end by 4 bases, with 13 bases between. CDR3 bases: TGTGCCAGCAGCCAGGACTATGGGGGGTACAATGAGCAGTTCTTC. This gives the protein CASSQDYGGYNEQFF.

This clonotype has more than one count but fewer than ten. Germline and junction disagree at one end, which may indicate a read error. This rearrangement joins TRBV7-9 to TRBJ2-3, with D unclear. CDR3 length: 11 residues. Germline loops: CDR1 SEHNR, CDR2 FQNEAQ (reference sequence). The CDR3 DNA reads TGTGCCACCAGCTTGGTCGATACGCAGTATTTT. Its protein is CATSLVDTQYF.

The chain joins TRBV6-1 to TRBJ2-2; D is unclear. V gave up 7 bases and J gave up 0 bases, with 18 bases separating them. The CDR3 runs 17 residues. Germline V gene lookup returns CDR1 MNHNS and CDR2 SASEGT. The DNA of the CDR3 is TGTGCCAGCAAGCTTGGGCCAGCAGGAGCGAACACCGGGGAGCTGTTTTTT. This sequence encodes CASKLGPAGANTGELFF.

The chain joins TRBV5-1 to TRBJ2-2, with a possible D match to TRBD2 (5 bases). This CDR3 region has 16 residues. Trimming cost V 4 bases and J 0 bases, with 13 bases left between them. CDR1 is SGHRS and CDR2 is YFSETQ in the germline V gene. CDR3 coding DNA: TGCGCCAGCAGCCCGGAGGAAGTCGCGAACACCGGGGAGCTGTTTTTT. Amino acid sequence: CASSPEEVANTGELFF.

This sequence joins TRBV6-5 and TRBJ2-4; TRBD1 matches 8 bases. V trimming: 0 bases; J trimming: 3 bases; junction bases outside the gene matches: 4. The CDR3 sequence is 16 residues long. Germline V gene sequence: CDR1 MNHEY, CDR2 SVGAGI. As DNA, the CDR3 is TGTGCCAGCAGTTACTCCGGACAGGGCGGCAAAAACATTCAGTACTTC. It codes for CASSYSGQGGKNIQYF.

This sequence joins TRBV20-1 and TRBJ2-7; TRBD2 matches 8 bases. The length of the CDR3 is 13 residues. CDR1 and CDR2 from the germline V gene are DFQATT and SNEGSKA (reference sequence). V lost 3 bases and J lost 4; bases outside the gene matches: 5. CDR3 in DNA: TGCAGTGCTAGGGTAGCGGGACCTTACGAGCAGTACTTC. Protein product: CSARVAGPYEQYF.

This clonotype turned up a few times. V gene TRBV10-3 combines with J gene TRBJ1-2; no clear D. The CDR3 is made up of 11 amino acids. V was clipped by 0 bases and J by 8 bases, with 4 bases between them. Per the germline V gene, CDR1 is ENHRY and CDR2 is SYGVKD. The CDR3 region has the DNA TGTGCCATCAGTGAGTCGTGGGGCTACACCTTC. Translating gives CAISESWGYTF.

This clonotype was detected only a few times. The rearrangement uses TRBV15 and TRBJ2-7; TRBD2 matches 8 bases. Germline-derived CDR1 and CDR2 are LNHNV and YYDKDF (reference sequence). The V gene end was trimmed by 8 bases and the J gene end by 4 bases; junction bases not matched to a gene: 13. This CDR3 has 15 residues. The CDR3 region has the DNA TGTGCCACCGGCCCCGGGGGGGGTAGATTGTACGAGCAGTACTTC. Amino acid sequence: CATGPGGGRLYEQYF.

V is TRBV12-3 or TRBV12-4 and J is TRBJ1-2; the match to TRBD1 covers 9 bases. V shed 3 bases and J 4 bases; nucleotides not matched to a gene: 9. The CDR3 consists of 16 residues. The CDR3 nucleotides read TGTGCCAGCAGTTTGTCGGACAGGGGCACCCTCTATGGCTACACCTTC. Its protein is CASSLSDRGTLYGYTF.

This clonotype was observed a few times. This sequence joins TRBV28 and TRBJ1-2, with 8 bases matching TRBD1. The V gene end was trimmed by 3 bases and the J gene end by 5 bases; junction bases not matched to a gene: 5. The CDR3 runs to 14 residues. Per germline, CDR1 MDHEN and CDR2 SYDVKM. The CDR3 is CASSFGQGSYGYTF. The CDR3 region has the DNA TGTGCCAGCAGTTTTGGACAGGGCTCGTATGGCTACACCTTC.

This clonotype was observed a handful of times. The CDR3 sequence: CASREREGAGELFF. The CDR3 DNA sequence: TGTGCCAGCAGGGAGCGGGAGGGAGCCGGGGAGCTGTTTTTT. The V call is TRBV9, the J call TRBJ2-2; the match to TRBD2 covers 10 bases. The CDR3 runs to 14 residues. With V trimmed by 5 bases and J by 6 bases, 4 bases remained unmatched. In germline, CDR1 is SGDLS, CDR2 YYNGEE.

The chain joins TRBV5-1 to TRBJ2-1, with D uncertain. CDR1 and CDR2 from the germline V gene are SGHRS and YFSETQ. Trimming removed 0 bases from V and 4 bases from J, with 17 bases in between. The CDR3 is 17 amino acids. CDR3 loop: CASSLAIGQEPYNEQFF. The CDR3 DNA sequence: TGCGCCAGCAGCTTGGCCATAGGTCAGGAACCTTACAATGAGCAGTTCTTC. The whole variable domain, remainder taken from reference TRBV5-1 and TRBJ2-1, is KAGVTQTPRYLIKTRGQQVTLSCSPISGHRSVSWYQQTPGQGLQFLFEYFSETQRNKGNFPGRFSGRQFSNSRSEMNVSTLELGDSALYLCASSLAIGQEPYNEQFFGPGTRLTVL.

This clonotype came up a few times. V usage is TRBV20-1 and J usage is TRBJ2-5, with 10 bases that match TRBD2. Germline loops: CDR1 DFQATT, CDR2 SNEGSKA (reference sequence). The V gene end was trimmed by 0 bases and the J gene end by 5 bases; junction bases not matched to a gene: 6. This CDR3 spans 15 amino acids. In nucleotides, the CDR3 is TGCAGTGCTAGAGAGGCTAGCGGGAGACCCGAGACCCAGTACTTC. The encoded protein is CSAREASGRPETQYF.

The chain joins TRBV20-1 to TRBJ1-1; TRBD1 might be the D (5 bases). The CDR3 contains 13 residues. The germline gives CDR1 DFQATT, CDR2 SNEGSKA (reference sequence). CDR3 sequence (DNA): TGCAAGGTTGGGGGGTACGGAGGCACTGAAGCTTTCTTT. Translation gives CKVGGYGGTEAFF.

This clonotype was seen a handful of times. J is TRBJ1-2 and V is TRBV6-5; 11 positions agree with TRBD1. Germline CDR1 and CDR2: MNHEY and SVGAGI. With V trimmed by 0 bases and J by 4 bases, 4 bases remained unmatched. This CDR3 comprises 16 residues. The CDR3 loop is CASSYSGTGGSYGYTF. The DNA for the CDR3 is TGTGCCAGCAGTTACTCCGGGACAGGGGGTAGCTATGGCTACACCTTC.

CDR3 DNA: TGCGCCAGCAGCCCGGGACAGGGGGCTGGGTATGAGCAGTTCTTC. Translating it yields CASSPGQGAGYEQFF. This rearrangement joins TRBV5-1 to TRBJ2-1, with 12 nucleotides matching TRBD1. The germline gives CDR1 SGHRS, CDR2 YFSETQ. The junction had 7 bases not matched to a gene; V was cut back by 4 bases and J by 8 bases. This CDR3 comprises 15 residues.